The clone carrying this TCR beta chain has a single count. Its antigen remains unidentified. This specimen comes from a study of OX40 agonist ivuxolimab in advanced cancers. The wider study: Dose-escalation patients' cancers were hepatocellular carcinoma, melanoma, renal cell or head and neck cancer. Therapy given before enrollment (anti-PD-1, anti-PD-L1 or anti-CTLA-4) was allowed, and 30% to 50% had some.

Sequencing used immunoSEQ multiplex PCR; TCRdb keeps in-frame clones, though not all of them. The sample yields tens of thousands of clones, roughly 78% seen once. Study-level findings and limits: The authors did not determine the antigen specificity of the expanded peripheral T cells.

The sequence came from an adult with an advanced solid tumor such as melanoma, head and neck, liver or kidney cancer. The input for sequencing was CD4+ or CD8+ T cells sorted from blood, taken in a trial of the OX40 agonist ivuxolimab.

CDR3 residues: CASSLSGTSGRKEEQYF. CDR3 DNA sequence: TGTGCCAGCAGTCTATCCGGGACTAGCGGGAGAAAGGAAGAGCAGTACTTC. This chain connects TRBV28 to TRBJ2-7, with TRBD2 matching 14 bases. The CDR3 extends over 17 amino acids. Trimming took 5 bases from V and 7 from J; bases not matched to a gene: 13. Germline V gene sequence: CDR1 MDHEN, CDR2 SYDVKM.